In its sample, the clone carrying this T cell receptor beta chain was seen a few times. Its antigen remains unknown. Through a sample-barcoded 5' primer and a J-beta primer mix, a second PCR was run for 7 to 11 cycles. MiXCR, run by TCRdb on the 5' RACE reads, gives a single entry per CDR3 protein. The sample holds fewer than 2,000,000 distinct CDR3 sequences, about 39% seen once. The data belong to a study of blood T cells in healthy people across ages. Overall study results and limits: The unsorted PBMCs prevented any conclusive comparison of naive versus antigen-experienced cells.

This clonotype originated in a human donor in good health. The sample was blood.

The CDR3 sequence: CASSLAGGTGTQYF. DNA for the CDR3: TGTGCCAGCAGCTTAGCGGGGGGAACTGGGACCCAGTACTTC. The chain carries TRBV7-2 and TRBJ2-3; TRBD2 is a possible D gene (6 bases). Gene TRBJ2-5 matches the end of the DNA better, so the J call may be wrong. The CDR3 length is 14 residues. CDR1 SGHTA and CDR2 FQGNSA come from the germline V gene.